The table lists the clone carrying this T cell receptor beta chain with many counts. Its target is not known. The sample belongs to a study of T-cell reconstitution after alpha-beta-depleted transplantation in children. The CDR3 runs to 14 residues. The J segment lost 5 bases and the V segment lost 6 bases, leaving 6 bases of the junction unmatched. Germline values: CDR1 SQVTM, CDR2 ANQGSEA. Preparation of the TCRbeta library used unique molecular identifiers. MiXCR was run by TCRdb on the PCR reads, yielding one entry per CDR3 protein. The sample yields about 110,000 distinct CDR3 sequences, approximately 6.9% seen once. Study conclusions and caveats: Newly generated T cells supplied most T-cell counts and diversity one year post-transplant.

This TCR derives from a male patient between 2 and 10 years old who had a stem cell transplant for acute lymphoblastic leukemia, so the T cells may come from the graft donor. V and J are TRBV29-1 and TRBJ2-3; 12 nucleotides match TRBD2. This specimen consisted of PBMCs, mostly from graft donor cells, obtained 360 days after TCRalphabeta/CD19-depleted stem cell transplant. CDR3 coding DNA: TGCAGCGTACGACTAGCGGGAGAGGGAGATACGCAGTATTTT. Its protein is CSVRLAGEGDTQYF.